The entry that follows covers one TCR beta chain sequence. Its antigen is unknown. This sample stems from a study of cytomegalovirus exposure and HLA in healthy donors. Study conclusions and caveats: Several of the most significant clusters were apparently associated with common viral pathogens in a later analysis. It was taken for granted in presence/absence analyses that sequencing depth across donors was roughly uniform. Analysis performed later found over 15,000 TCR beta sequences associated with HLA alleles at 0.05 false discovery rate.

Likely unrecorded immune exposures existed in these nominally healthy donors. J gave up 3 bases and V 0 bases, and 3 bases lay outside the gene matches. The CDR3 has 15 residues. Germline V gene lookup returns CDR1 SGDLS and CDR2 YYNGEE. Both 60 Vbeta primers and 13 Jbeta primers went into the PCR. TCRdb's copy holds only in-frame clones and misses some; the assay was immunoSEQ multiplex PCR. The data show hundreds of thousands of clones, with 80% to 90% seen just once and 2% to 3% held by the top ten. This receptor was identified in a woman between 18 and 29 years old in good health and CMV-seronegative. The chain links TRBV9 to TRBJ1-1; 9 bases are a match to TRBD1. The sequenced material came from PBMCs. CDR3 bases: TGTGCCAGCAGCGTAGTGACAGGGGGTCACACTGAAGCTTTCTTT. Translated: CASSVVTGGHTEAFF.